What follows are 9 T cell receptor beta chains derived from one specimen sequenced in a study of blood T cells in healthy people across ages (dated by TCRdb to the mid-2010s). Preparation of the library involved 5' RACE. Instrument used: Illumina HiSeq 2500. A second PCR of roughly 6 to 12 cycles was performed with a sample-barcoded 5' primer and a J-beta primer mix. In TCRdb, the public reads were trimmed at Q25 with fastp and aligned with MiXCR, with productive beta chains retained. All rows with the same CDR3 protein become a single entry with the most common DNA and genes. The sample includes almost 550,000 distinct CDR3 sequences, with under 30% observed a single time. Jointly, the top ten make up 8.7% of the sample. This same sample was also taken into another study, of T cells of mothers and their children.

Sequencing input: blood. The receptors were sampled from a boy younger than 18 in good health.

V is TRBV27 and J is TRBJ1-5; possible D gene TRBD1, 6 bases. The CDR3 covers 14 residues. CDR1 is MNHEY and CDR2 is SMNVEV in the germline V gene (reference sequence). V lost 6 bases and J 3 bases, leaving 12 bases between the germline ends. CDR3 nucleotides: TGTGCCAGCAGCCGCGGACAGTCCAATCAGCCCCAGCATTTT. It is translated as CASSRGQSNQPQHF.

This rearrangement joins TRBV5-1 to TRBJ2-3, with unresolved D. Trimming pared 4 bases from V and 10 bases from J, leaving 10 bases between. Germline values: CDR1 SGHRS, CDR2 YFSETQ. The CDR3 consists of 11 residues. CDR3 sequence: CASSERWAQYF. CDR3 coding DNA: TGCGCCAGCAGCGAGAGGTGGGCGCAGTATTTT.

The genes are TRBV4-3 and TRBJ2-3; 9 positions agree with TRBD2. Germline V gives CDR1 LGHNA, CDR2 YSLEER. The V and J ends lost 4 bases and 2 bases, in that order; junction bases with no gene match: 13. CDR3 length: 18 amino acids. CDR3 sequence (DNA): TGCGCCAGCAGCCTAAGACGAGCGGGGGGAATCTTCACAGATACGCAGTATTTT. Translated, it gives CASSLRRAGGIFTDTQYF.

V gene TRBV3-1 combines with J gene TRBJ2-5; possibly TRBD1 for D (6 bases). The J call may be in error: the DNA end matches TRBJ2-7 better. The CDR3 runs to 14 residues. Germline V gene data show CDR1 as LGHDT and CDR2 as YNNKEL (reference sequence). The CDR3 loop reads CASSRTEGMGEQYF. CDR3 sequence (DNA): TGTGCCAGCAGCCGGACAGAGGGTATGGGCGAGCAGTACTTC.

The gene calls are TRBV19 and TRBJ2-5; 9 bases are shared with TRBD2. The J call may be mistaken, given a closer DNA end match to TRBJ2-1. Germline V lookup: CDR1 LNHDA, CDR2 SQIVND (reference sequence). The CDR3 is 15 residues long. CDR3 in amino acids: CASSMIAGEYNEQFF. The CDR3 coding sequence is TGTGCCAGTAGTATGATAGCGGGAGAGTACAATGAGCAGTTCTTC.

This clonotype was seen once. J is TRBJ2-7 and V is TRBV5-6; TRBD1 matches 9 bases. Per germline, CDR1 SGHDT and CDR2 YYEEEE. CDR3 length equals 13 residues. V lost 4 bases, J lost 6 bases, and 5 bases stayed unmatched. CDR3 protein: CASSQDRGLEQYF. The CDR3 nucleotides read TGTGCCAGCAGCCAGGACAGGGGACTCGAGCAGTACTTC.

This clonotype was recorded a few times. J is TRBJ2-5 and V is TRBV5-1, with no clear D. Judging by the DNA end, TRBJ2-7 fits better; the J call may be wrong. Per germline, CDR1 SGHRS and CDR2 YFSETQ. This CDR3 is built from 15 residues. CDR3 residues: CASSLAAGVSYEQYF. The CDR3 DNA is TGCGCCAGCAGCTTGGCGGCAGGTGTCTCCTACGAGCAGTACTTC.

The sample holds a few counts of this clonotype. The chain's CDR3 is CASSLSGRGRGLDQPQHF. Here the CDR3 DNA reads TGTGCCAGCAGTTTAAGTGGTCGGGGACGCGGGCTGGATCAGCCCCAGCATTTT. The gene calls are TRBV27 and TRBJ1-5; a weak D match, TRBD1 (5 bases). Trimming took off 2 bases at V and 5 bases at J, with 22 bases between the two ends. This CDR3 is built from 18 residues. CDR1 is MNHEY and CDR2 is SMNVEV in the germline V gene (reference sequence).

This chain uses TRBV9 with TRBJ1-1; D unclear. The CDR3 extends over 12 amino acids. The ends were cut back, 0 bases at V and 9 bases at J, with 9 bases in the middle. The V gene's germline CDR1 is SGDLS and CDR2 YYNGEE. The CDR3 loop reads CASSVEFGKAFF. The CDR3 DNA reads as TGTGCCAGCAGCGTAGAGTTCGGAAAAGCTTTCTTT.